The entry below describes one T cell receptor beta chain. The trim removed 4 bases at V and 5 bases at J, leaving 7 bases unmatched. CDR1 SGHTA and CDR2 FQGNSA come from the germline V gene. This CDR3 spans 14 amino acids. The authors' processing: Nucleated cell number was recorded as an estimate derived from reference gene primer amplification. The assay was immunoSEQ multiplex PCR, and TCRdb's table has in-frame clones only and misses some. D and trimming come from the DNA, and the V and J calls and clone size come from that table. The sample lists over 150,000 clones, about four fifths occurring once. The data stem from a study of blood T cell repertoires in COVID-19. Study details: Specimens from acute and convalescent COVID-19 originated in the United States, Italy and Spain. T cells, B-cell-depleted T cells, or PBMCs supplied cDNA or gDNA.

Sequenced material: peripheral blood. The sequence derives from a woman in her 70s with COVID-19, enrolled during active disease. The gene calls are TRBV7-2 and TRBJ2-5, with 7 bases matching TRBD1. The CDR3 here is CASSSRGPGETQYF. The CDR3 DNA is TGTGCCAGCAGCTCAAGGGGGCCAGGGGAGACCCAGTACTTC.